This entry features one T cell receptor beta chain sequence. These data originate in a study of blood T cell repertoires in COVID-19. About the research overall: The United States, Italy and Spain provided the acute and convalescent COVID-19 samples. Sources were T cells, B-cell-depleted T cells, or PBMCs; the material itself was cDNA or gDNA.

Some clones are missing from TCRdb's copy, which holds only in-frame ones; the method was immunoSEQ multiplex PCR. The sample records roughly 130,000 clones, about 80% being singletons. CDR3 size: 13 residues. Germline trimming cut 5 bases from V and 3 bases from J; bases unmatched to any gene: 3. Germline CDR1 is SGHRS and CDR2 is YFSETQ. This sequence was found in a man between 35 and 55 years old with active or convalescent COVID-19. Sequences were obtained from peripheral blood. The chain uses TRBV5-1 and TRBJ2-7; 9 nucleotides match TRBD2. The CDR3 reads CASRAGGSYEQYF. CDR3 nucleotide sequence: TGCGCCAGCAGAGCGGGGGGAAGCTACGAGCAGTACTTC.